These T cell receptor beta chains were read from a single sample in a study of cytotoxic CD8 clonotypes in ibrutinib-treated CLL. The table came from immunoSEQ multiplex PCR; TCRdb's copy has only in-frame clones and leaves some out. The sample shows about 85,000 clones, more than 75% of them seen only once. Sequences were derived from PBMCs, sampled after 12 months of ibrutinib treatment. The receptors come from a human donor with chronic lymphocytic leukemia. Each CDR3 is given with its conserved first and last residue. The D gene is left open where the match is weak. Expanded clones get a size class; other rows say once, few or many, or leave the size out.

d_call: .; v_call: TRBV7-2; clone_size: .; j_call: TRBJ2-5; cdr3_aa: CASSLAGETQYF; cdr3_nt: TGTGCCAGCAGCTTGGCGGGGGAGACCCAGTACTTC
d_call: .; v_call: TRBV7-2; clone_size: .; j_call: TRBJ2-5; cdr3_aa: CASSLGSGAGETQYF; cdr3_nt: TGTGCCAGCAGCCTAGGGTCTGGGGCGGGGGAGACCCAGTACTTC
d_call: TRBD1; v_call: TRBV6-5; clone_size: .; j_call: TRBJ1-2; cdr3_aa: CASRPRGQPTYGYTF; cdr3_nt: TGTGCCAGCAGACCCCGGGGACAGCCGACCTATGGCTACACCTTC
d_call: .; v_call: TRBV6-5; clone_size: .; j_call: TRBJ1-1; cdr3_aa: CASSYGPGTEAFF; cdr3_nt: TGTGCCAGCAGTTACGGCCCCGGGACTGAAGCTTTCTTT
d_call: .; v_call: TRBV28; clone_size: .; j_call: TRBJ1-4; cdr3_aa: CASIRGGATNEKLFF; cdr3_nt: TGTGCCAGCATCCGGGGGGGTGCAACTAATGAAAAACTGTTTTTT
d_call: TRBD2; v_call: TRBV9; clone_size: .; j_call: TRBJ2-1; cdr3_aa: CATPGGGRGPGEQFF; cdr3_nt: TGTGCCACCCCCGGGGGGGGGAGAGGCCCCGGGGAGCAGTTCTTC
d_call: .; v_call: TRBV6-1; clone_size: .; j_call: TRBJ1-4; cdr3_aa: CASTPITNQWGKLFF; cdr3_nt: TGTGCCAGCACCCCTATTACCAACCAATGGGGAAAACTGTTTTTT
d_call: .; v_call: TRBV21-1; clone_size: .; j_call: TRBJ2-1; cdr3_aa: CASSTRQPRGYHEQFF; cdr3_nt: TGTGCCAGCAGCACAAGACAGCCCCGGGGTTACCATGAGCAGTTCTTC
d_call: .; v_call: TRBV4-1; clone_size: few; j_call: TRBJ2-1; cdr3_aa: CASSQLDLISYNEQFF; cdr3_nt: TGCGCCAGCAGCCAGCTAGACCTGATCTCCTACAATGAGCAGTTCTTC
d_call: .; v_call: TRBV4-3; clone_size: .; j_call: TRBJ2-2; cdr3_aa: CASSRNCRTNTGELFF; cdr3_nt: TGCGCCAGCAGCCGGAATTGTCGGACGAACACCGGGGAGCTGTTTTTT
d_call: .; v_call: TRBV28; clone_size: .; j_call: TRBJ2-1; cdr3_aa: CASSAGSSYNEQFF; cdr3_nt: TGTGCCAGCAGTGCCGGGAGCTCCTACAATGAGCAGTTCTTC
d_call: TRBD1; v_call: TRBV10-2; clone_size: few; j_call: TRBJ2-3; cdr3_aa: CASAGQGRTDTQYF; cdr3_nt: TGCGCCAGCGCCGGACAGGGGCGCACAGATACGCAGTATTTT
d_call: TRBD2; v_call: TRBV2; clone_size: .; j_call: TRBJ2-3; cdr3_aa: CASNLLAGLVDTQYF; cdr3_nt: TGTGCCAGCAACCTACTAGCGGGACTGGTAGATACGCAGTATTTT
d_call: .; v_call: TRBV6-5; clone_size: .; j_call: TRBJ1-5; cdr3_aa: CASKMGVDGPQHF; cdr3_nt: TGTGCCAGCAAAATGGGAGTGGATGGGCCCCAGCATTTT
d_call: TRBD2; v_call: TRBV15; clone_size: .; j_call: TRBJ2-1; cdr3_aa: CATSPGLANYNEQFF; cdr3_nt: TGTGCCACCAGCCCCGGACTAGCGAACTACAATGAGCAGTTCTTC
d_call: TRBD2; v_call: TRBV18; clone_size: .; j_call: TRBJ2-3; cdr3_aa: CASSPSRETTDTQYF; cdr3_nt: TGTGCCAGCTCACCATCGCGGGAGACCACAGATACGCAGTATTTT
d_call: .; v_call: TRBV4-3; clone_size: few; j_call: TRBJ2-3; cdr3_aa: CASSPPLAPDTQYF; cdr3_nt: TGCGCCAGCAGCCCCCCACTAGCACCAGATACGCAGTATTTT
d_call: .; v_call: TRBV7-2; clone_size: .; j_call: TRBJ2-1; cdr3_aa: CASSQMYLNNEQFF; cdr3_nt: TGTGCCAGCAGCCAAATGTACCTTAACAATGAGCAGTTCTTC
d_call: TRBD1; v_call: TRBV9; clone_size: .; j_call: TRBJ2-7; cdr3_aa: CASSVGQGAYEQYF; cdr3_nt: TGTGCCAGCAGCGTAGGACAGGGGGCCTACGAGCAGTACTTC
d_call: .; v_call: TRBV10-3; clone_size: .; j_call: TRBJ1-1; cdr3_aa: CAITMDGPNTEAFF; cdr3_nt: TGTGCCATCACCATGGACGGACCGAACACTGAAGCTTTCTTT
d_call: TRBD1; v_call: TRBV19; clone_size: .; j_call: TRBJ1-5; cdr3_aa: CASSTQGADGPQHF; cdr3_nt: TGTGCCAGTAGTACGCAGGGGGCGGATGGGCCCCAGCATTTT
d_call: .; v_call: TRBV7-2; clone_size: .; j_call: TRBJ2-1; cdr3_aa: CASSLVGPTAGEQFF; cdr3_nt: TGTGCCAGCAGCTTAGTGGGCCCCACCGCCGGTGAGCAGTTCTTC
d_call: .; v_call: TRBV7-2; clone_size: .; j_call: TRBJ1-1; cdr3_aa: CASSLRPGDTEAFF; cdr3_nt: TGTGCCAGCAGCTTAAGGCCTGGGGACACTGAAGCTTTCTTT
d_call: TRBD2; v_call: TRBV5-1; clone_size: .; j_call: TRBJ2-7; cdr3_aa: CASSAHPGTSGSGEQYF; cdr3_nt: TGCGCCAGCAGCGCCCACCCCGGGACTAGCGGGAGTGGCGAGCAGTACTTC
d_call: TRBD1; v_call: TRBV28; clone_size: .; j_call: TRBJ1-1; cdr3_aa: CASGYRGEAFF; cdr3_nt: TGTGCCAGCGGATACAGGGGTGAAGCTTTCTTT
d_call: .; v_call: TRBV9; clone_size: .; j_call: TRBJ2-1; cdr3_aa: CASSVAVVAEQFF; cdr3_nt: TGTGCCAGCAGCGTAGCTGTGGTAGCTGAGCAGTTCTTC
d_call: TRBD2; v_call: TRBV7-9; clone_size: .; j_call: TRBJ2-4; cdr3_aa: CASSAGLAGDYIQYF; cdr3_nt: TGTGCCAGCAGCGCGGGACTAGCGGGGGATTACATTCAGTACTTC
d_call: TRBD1; v_call: TRBV6-5; clone_size: .; j_call: TRBJ1-1; cdr3_aa: CASRTTGYPEAFF; cdr3_nt: TGTGCCAGCAGAACGACAGGGTACCCTGAAGCTTTCTTT
d_call: .; v_call: TRBV10-2; clone_size: .; j_call: TRBJ1-3; cdr3_aa: CASSEHHSGNTIYF; cdr3_nt: TGCGCCAGCAGTGAGCACCACTCAGGAAACACCATATATTTT
d_call: .; v_call: TRBV10-3; clone_size: .; j_call: TRBJ1-1; cdr3_aa: CAIRSDRNTEAFF; cdr3_nt: TGTGCCATCAGAAGCGACAGAAACACTGAAGCTTTCTTT
d_call: .; v_call: TRBV5-1; clone_size: .; j_call: TRBJ2-7; cdr3_aa: CASSLGSPLRREQYF; cdr3_nt: TGCGCCAGCAGCTTGGGGTCCCCCCTCCGGCGTGAGCAGTACTTC
d_call: TRBD1; v_call: TRBV7-8; clone_size: .; j_call: TRBJ2-5; cdr3_aa: CASNSPRGLGFRVGETQYF; cdr3_nt: TGTGCCAGCAATTCTCCCAGGGGGCTAGGTTTTCGGGTAGGAGAGACCCAGTACTTC
d_call: .; v_call: TRBV6-1; clone_size: .; j_call: TRBJ1-6; cdr3_aa: CASSEPGLGVSPLHF; cdr3_nt: TGTGCCAGCAGTGAACCGGGCCTAGGGGTTTCACCCCTCCACTTT
d_call: .; v_call: TRBV19; clone_size: .; j_call: TRBJ1-3; cdr3_aa: CASSRVDSSGNTIYF; cdr3_nt: TGTGCCAGTAGTAGGGTGGACAGCTCTGGAAACACCATATATTTT
d_call: .; v_call: TRBV5-1; clone_size: .; j_call: TRBJ1-4; cdr3_aa: CASSTGRSNEKLFF; cdr3_nt: TGCGCCAGCAGCACCGGACGGTCTAATGAAAAACTGTTTTTT
d_call: TRBD2; v_call: TRBV5-4; clone_size: .; j_call: TRBJ2-1; cdr3_aa: CASSPPGGSSYNEQFF; cdr3_nt: TGTGCCAGCAGCCCACCGGGGGGGAGCTCCTACAATGAGCAGTTCTTC
d_call: .; v_call: TRBV29-1; clone_size: .; j_call: TRBJ2-7; cdr3_aa: CSVGTYEQYF; cdr3_nt: TGCAGCGTCGGGACCTACGAGCAGTACTTC
d_call: .; v_call: TRBV4-3; clone_size: .; j_call: TRBJ2-3; cdr3_aa: CASSHRFSVRTDTQYF; cdr3_nt: TGCGCCAGCAGCCACCGATTTAGCGTACGCACAGATACGCAGTATTTT
d_call: .; v_call: TRBV28; clone_size: .; j_call: TRBJ1-2; cdr3_aa: CASSLQGYGYTF; cdr3_nt: TGTGCCAGCAGTTTACAGGGTTATGGCTACACCTTC
d_call: TRBD2; v_call: TRBV9; clone_size: .; j_call: TRBJ2-5; cdr3_aa: CASSVGRRGGVETQYF; cdr3_nt: TGTGCCAGCAGCGTAGGGAGGCGGGGGGGTGTGGAGACCCAGTACTTC
d_call: TRBD1; v_call: TRBV5-5; clone_size: .; j_call: TRBJ1-2; cdr3_aa: CASSPTGGDYGYTF; cdr3_nt: TGTGCCAGCAGCCCGACAGGGGGGGACTATGGCTACACCTTC
d_call: .; v_call: TRBV6-4; clone_size: .; j_call: TRBJ1-5; cdr3_aa: CASSKGVGGQPQHF; cdr3_nt: TGTGCCAGCAGCAAAGGAGTTGGAGGTCAGCCCCAGCATTTT
d_call: TRBD1; v_call: TRBV28; clone_size: .; j_call: TRBJ1-5; cdr3_aa: CAAGGLIQPQHF; cdr3_nt: TGTGCCGCAGGGGGCTTGATTCAGCCCCAGCATTTT
d_call: .; v_call: TRBV18; clone_size: .; j_call: TRBJ2-1; cdr3_aa: CASSRVGGDGPNEQFF; cdr3_nt: TGTGCCAGCTCACGAGTCGGGGGAGATGGGCCCAATGAGCAGTTCTTC
d_call: .; v_call: TRBV7-2; clone_size: .; j_call: TRBJ2-3; cdr3_aa: CASSSLPAPEYF; cdr3_nt: TGTGCCAGCAGCTCCCTCCCCGCCCCAGAGTATTTT
d_call: TRBD1; v_call: TRBV5-1; clone_size: .; j_call: TRBJ2-7; cdr3_aa: CASGSGGQGSEQYF; cdr3_nt: TGCGCCAGCGGGAGTGGGGGACAGGGGTCCGAGCAGTACTTC